This T cell receptor beta chain was sequenced in a study of cytomegalovirus exposure and HLA in healthy donors (TCRdb year 2017). Looking at the study overall: In an earlier analysis of 587 of the donors, roughly 300 Gb of sequence data and some 100 million unique TCR beta sequences from 150 million to 200 million T cells were reported. Roughly 300 gigabases of sequencing data and around 80 million unique TCR sequences made up an early release that covered 640 HLA-typed donors. Among the roughly 400 genotyped donors, around 81% belonged to the genetic ancestry cluster associated with self-reported Caucasian donors. The study aimed to test whether cataloging public T cell receptors could reveal signatures of past pathogen exposure. Using immunosequencing, the study profiled T cell repertoires from roughly 650 subjects and related those repertoires to cytomegalovirus serostatus. A separate validation cohort of over a hundred different subjects was used in addition to the roughly 700-subject first cohort. High-throughput TCR immunosequencing, statistical association of individual TCRs with disease status, and machine learning were combined to predict cytomegalovirus infection status. To study patterns of TCR occurrence, a later analysis re-analyzed previously published TCR beta repertoires from 600 to 750 donors and added high-resolution HLA genotyping. In the later analysis, no new phenotypic data were used to find candidate immune exposures; instead, reliance was placed on TCR beta sequences and their occurrence across donors. An earlier analysis of more than 450 of the donors used high-throughput TCR beta sequencing to judge whether each TCR beta V gene segment behaved as functional or pseudogenic. Donor age, sex, ethnicity and CMV serostatus were compiled together with the repertoire data. A later genetic analysis took genome-wide SNP genotypes for about three fifths of the 666 donors and used that subset as a discovery cohort. All discovery cohort repertoires had been generated on a single sequencing platform. Both class I and class II loci were covered by HLA typing, at four-digit resolution. The number of donors typed differed by locus, with roughly 629-640 for A, B, C, DRB1 and DQB1, around 500 for DQA1, 600 to 610 for DPA1, and around 430 for DPB1. Because of strong linkage in the cohort, a few DR-DQ haplotypes were treated as single units for association and clustering. Across approximately 400 genotyped donors of the cohort, an average of about 240,000 unique TCR beta nucleotide sequences per donor were sequenced, and 15% to 20% of those sequences were non-productive. Overall study outcomes, separate from this receptor: Linkage disequilibrium might explain the correlated functional status among segregating V segments, but an unknown experimental factor could not be ruled out. Because some donors lacked HLA typing at each locus, the association tests relied only on the typed subset. The cohort was sequenced for TCR beta chains only, and without alpha or paired-chain data the features that could be detected were limited. When HLA alleles, especially DR and DQ, strongly co-occurred, attributing TCR associations to individual alleles was difficult. In a later analysis, several top co-occurrence clusters were reported to appear linked to parvovirus B19, influenza, CMV and Epstein-Barr virus. The only immune exposure information available for the cohort was CMV serostatus. A later analysis associated 15,000 to 20,000 TCR beta sequences with specific HLA alleles at a false discovery rate of 0.05. According to a later analysis, TCR association rates differed among HLA loci, with DRB1 alleles showing the most associated TCRs and HLA-C alleles showing the fewest. A later analysis found that most CMV-associated TCR beta chains appeared HLA-restricted, with HLA associations seemingly driven largely by CMV exposure. A later analysis found that HLA-associated TCR beta chains were more clonally expanded and had lower generation probabilities than equally common non-associated chains. Seventeen rarely observed V segments, including chromosome 9 orphons, were excluded from the earlier analysis of 550 to 700 of the donors because counts were too low. The presence/absence analyses assumed that sequencing depth was roughly uniform across donors, and that assumption may not be true. In a later genetic analysis, a missense DCLRE1C variant was associated with V-gene and J-gene trimming of TCR beta chains, and the association was replicated in an independent cohort. Some IMGT-functional V segments, including TRBV6-2 and TRBV6-3, could not be distinguished by the 87-base-pair reads and were therefore excluded. The study listed 150 to 200 TCR beta chains as associated with cytomegalovirus. In vitro tests confirmed that three of the cytomegalovirus-associated TCR beta chains recognize cytomegalovirus antigens. The authors suggested that the approach could potentially be extended to other disease states and immunological phenotypes. A further reported finding was that TCR beta sequences accurately predicted the HLA-A and HLA-B alleles for most subjects in the first cohort. Cytomegalovirus status was reported to be diagnosed by the classifier with high specificity and sensitivity in both the original and validation cohorts. A later genetic analysis reported fewer N-insertions in productive TCRs among donors in an Asian-associated ancestry cluster than the roughly 620-donor mean. A cluster of highly shared sequence variants was judged likely to represent a technical artifact of the sequencing pipeline. Broadly in line with IMGT annotations, most TCR beta V segments showed up in productive rearrangements about 90% or about 30% of the time in an earlier analysis of around 550 of the donors. Most TCR sequences were seen in very few donors, while some public TCRs were found in many individuals.

As for this clone: Its antigen target is currently unknown. Qualities for individual bases were not recorded, and no much larger clone is one base off.

In total, roughly 670 healthy bone marrow donors made up the cohort. At the time of sampling, every cohort member was nominally healthy, though immune exposures that went unrecorded were likely present. The donor was CMV seropositive and belonged to the group of 250 to 300 seropositive cohort members. A peripheral blood sample was provided by each donor, and peripheral blood mononuclear cells were used for TCR beta sequencing. The Qiagen DNeasy Blood Extraction Kit was used to extract genomic DNA from the blood cell samples. The library was built by means of the immunoSEQ multiplex PCR assay. The multiplex PCR relied on a mix of 60 forward primers for TCR Vbeta segments and 13 reverse primers for TCR Jbeta segments. The CDR3 region of rearranged TCR beta genes was amplified from genomic DNA with a multiplex PCR assay. The Illumina HiSeq System was used to sequence the amplified TCR beta libraries as 87-base-pair reads. The source study handled its data this way. In a later analysis, roughly 80 million unique TCR beta chains were counted across the 690 or so repertoires, and approximately 11 million of these chains were shared by at least two donors. A nearest-neighbor algorithm error-corrected the raw reads and collapsed the reads into unique sequences, merging closely related sequences to remove PCR and sequencing errors. Alignment of CDR3 sequences to IMGT reference sequences was used to assign V, D and J gene segments. For a sequence to be retained, a match of at least six nucleotides to both a V gene segment and a J gene segment was required. A rearrangement counted as productive if the CDR3 had no stop codons and remained in frame with V and J, and every other rearrangement counted as non-productive. Following IMGT convention, CDR3 was defined as the stretch from the second conserved V-encoded cysteine to the conserved J-encoded phenylalanine. The earlier analysis of 587 of the donors excluded sequences that lacked an unambiguous match to a single V gene segment. An earlier analysis of almost 600 of the donors classified V segments as functional when productive rearrangements were above 56.7% and as segregating when the standard deviation between donors was above 5%. A statistical classification framework was built to diagnose cytomegalovirus status from the catalog of TCR beta chain sequences. V and J gene assignment, in a later analysis, came from comparing TCR nucleotide sequences with IMGT/GENE-DB human TR gene sequences. The TCRdist pipeline was used in a later analysis to assign CDR3 sequences and most-parsimonious VDJ recombination scenarios. A later analysis defined each TCR beta chain by its CDR3 amino acid sequence plus V-gene family, and excluded reads lacking a unique V-gene family. In a later analysis, 450 to 600 highly shared, low-generation-probability nucleotide sequences were removed to address suspected cross-contamination and a sequencing artifact. For each public chain, a later analysis derived a clonal expansion index from normalized ranks of inferred template counts within each repertoire. Generation probabilities in a later analysis came from a VDJ recombination model fitted to out-of-frame rearrangements, and those results were checked against IGoR. Hypergeometric tests were used in a later analysis to score TCR-TCR, TCR-HLA and TCR-CMV co-occurrence, with a repertoire-size bias correction applied to the TCR pairs. In a later analysis, false discovery rates were estimated by permuting HLA or CMV assignments 20 times. In a later analysis, co-occurring TCRs were grouped using DBSCAN, with TCRdist sequence similarity added in when clustering inside HLA-allele-positive subsets. For co-occurrence clustering, repertoires with fewer than 30,000 or more than 120,000 public chains were excluded, along with roughly five repertoires with anomalous nucleotide sharing. Entries here come from immuneACCESS through TCRdb and include only in-frame sequences with V and J called. Some clones fail to appear in such tables; in the studies checked, an unresolved V gene covers under half of the shortfall, and the cause of the remainder is unknown. Clone size and the V and J calls come from that table; the DNA yielded D and trimming. Counted in this sample were some 120,000 clones; roughly three fifths of them appeared once. Roughly 10% of the sample belongs to the ten largest clones.

The germline V gene encodes CDR1 SGHVS and CDR2 FNYEAQ. There are 15 amino acids in the CDR3, from cysteine to phenylalanine inclusive. The read is trimmed to its CDR3 DNA, 45 bases read in frame from base 1. The junction carries 16 bases between V and J, which are trimmed by 3 bases and 5 bases respectively. The TCR comes from a middle-aged woman in good health and CMV-seropositive. The sequence joins TRBV7-6 to TRBJ2-5; TRBD2 is possibly the D segment (6 matching bases). Sequenced: PBMCs. The nucleotides read TGTGCCAGCAGCTTCCGACCAACGGGGAGGGAGACCCAGTACTTC. This sequence encodes CASSFRPTGRETQYF.